Described below is a single T cell receptor beta chain sequence and its context. These data are taken from a study of blood T cell repertoires in COVID-19. Overall study context: Some COVID-19 samples were acute and others convalescent; all came from the United States, Italy and Spain. Sample material is recorded as cDNA or gDNA derived from T cells, B-cell-depleted T cells, or PBMCs.

Germline loops: CDR1 SEHNR, CDR2 FQNEAQ (reference sequence). V lost 2 bases, J lost 8 bases, and 16 bases lay in between. There are 15 residues in the CDR3. Authors' processing steps: By means of reference gene primer amplification, nucleated cell counts were estimated. Assay used: immunoSEQ multiplex PCR; TCRdb lists only in-frame clones, some missing. V and J calls and clone size follow that table, whereas D and trimming were derived from the DNA. The sample carries some 80,000 clones, around 85% recorded once. The rearrangement links TRBV7-9 to TRBJ2-1; maybe TRBD2 (5 bases). The sequencing sample was made of peripheral blood. The sequence was collected from an elderly man with active or convalescent COVID-19. CDR3 nucleotides: TGTGCCAGCAGCTTAAGGCACGTCGGGATGGATGAGCAGTTCTTC. It translates to CASSLRHVGMDEQFF.